This TCR beta chain stems from a study of regulatory T cells in long-lasting Graves disease. Across the study: The criterion for persistent Graves' disease was over 5 years of antithyroid drugs with positive TSH receptor antibodies. Study-wide findings and caveats: Persistent Graves' patients showed less TCR diversity than newly diagnosed patients showed.

As to this clonotype: As yet, its antigen is unknown.

Time point meaning: persistent/refractory GD, antithyroid drugs over 5 years with positive TRAb. After RNA was extracted from PBMCs, the TCR library was made from it. Building the TCR beta libraries relied on iRepertoire HTBI primers, and CDR3 regions underwent Arm-PCR. In TCRdb, the multiplex PCR reads were re-called with MiXCR into one record per CDR3 protein. Among a few hundred thousand distinct CDR3 sequences listed, 23% were seen once. The sequence came from a female donor with Graves disease. The source was peripheral blood mononuclear cells (PBMCs), collected when the disease was refractory, from a patient treated with antithyroid drugs.

Written as DNA, the CDR3 is TGTGCCAGCAGCCGACGCGGTTGGAACACAGATACGCAGTATTTT. This sequence encodes CASSRRGWNTDTQYF. The rearrangement uses TRBV7-3 and TRBJ2-3; D gene uncertain. V was cut by 5 bases and J by 2 bases, with 14 bases left in between. Looked up from germline, CDR1 is SGHTA and CDR2 is FQGTGA. The length of the CDR3 is 15 residues.